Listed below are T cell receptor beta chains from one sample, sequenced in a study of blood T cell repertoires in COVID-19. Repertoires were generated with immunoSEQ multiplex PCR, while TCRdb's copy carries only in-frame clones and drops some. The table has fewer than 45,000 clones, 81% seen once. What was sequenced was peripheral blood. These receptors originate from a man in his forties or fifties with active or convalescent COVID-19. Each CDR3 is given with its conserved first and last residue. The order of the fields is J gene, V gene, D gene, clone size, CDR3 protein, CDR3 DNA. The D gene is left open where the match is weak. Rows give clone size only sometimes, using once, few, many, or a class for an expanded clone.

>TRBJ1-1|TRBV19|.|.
CASRGRLGVGQGNTEAFF
TGTGCCAGTAGGGGGAGGCTCGGGGTGGGGCAAGGGAACACTGAAGCTTTCTTT
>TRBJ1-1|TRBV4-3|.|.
CASSQVTRSTEAFF
TGCGCCAGCAGCCAAGTTACACGGAGCACTGAAGCTTTCTTT
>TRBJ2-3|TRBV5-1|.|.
CASSSQGGGDTQYF
TGCGCCAGCAGCTCGCAGGGGGGAGGAGATACGCAGTATTTT
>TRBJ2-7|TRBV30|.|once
CAWNYRGGPYEQYF
TGTGCCTGGAATTACAGGGGGGGACCCTACGAGCAGTACTTC
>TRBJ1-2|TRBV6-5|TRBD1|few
CASSMDRVVKGYTF
TGTGCCAGCAGCATGGACAGGGTTGTTAAAGGCTACACCTTC
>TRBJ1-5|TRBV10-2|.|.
CASSEGGGSAQHF
TGCGCCAGCAGTGAGGGAGGAGGATCGGCCCAGCATTTT
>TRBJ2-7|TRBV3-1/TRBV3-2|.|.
CASSQEVGLGQYF
TGTGCCAGCAGCCAAGAGGTCGGTCTAGGGCAGTACTTC
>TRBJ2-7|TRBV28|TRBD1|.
CASSSTGTGPSEQYF
TGTGCCAGCAGTTCAACCGGGACAGGGCCCAGCGAGCAGTACTTC
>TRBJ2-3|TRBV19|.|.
CASRAGMGGTGTDTQYF
TGTGCCAGTAGAGCTGGGATGGGGGGAACTGGCACAGATACGCAGTATTTT
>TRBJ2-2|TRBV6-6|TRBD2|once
CASRTSGGGNTGELFF
TGTGCCAGCAGGACTAGCGGGGGGGGTAACACCGGGGAGCTGTTTTTT
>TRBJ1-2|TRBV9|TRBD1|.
CASSAGTGEAYGYTF
TGTGCCAGCAGCGCCGGGACAGGGGAGGCCTATGGCTACACCTTC
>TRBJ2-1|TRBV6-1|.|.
CASSEIGDSYNEQFF
TGTGCCAGCAGTGAAATCGGGGACTCCTACAATGAGCAGTTCTTC
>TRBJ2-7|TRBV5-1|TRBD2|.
CASSRLAGGLSQYEQYF
TGCGCCAGCAGCAGACTAGCGGGGGGCCTTTCGCAGTACGAGCAGTACTTC
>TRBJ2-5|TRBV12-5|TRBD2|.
CASAPQLAGEETQYF
TGTGCTAGTGCTCCCCAACTAGCGGGAGAAGAGACCCAGTACTTC
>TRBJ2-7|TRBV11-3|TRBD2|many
CASSPEGLATSYEQYF
TGTGCCAGCAGCCCCGAAGGACTAGCGACCTCCTACGAGCAGTACTTC
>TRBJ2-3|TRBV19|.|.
CASSLGATDTQYF
TGTGCCAGTAGTTTGGGGGCCACAGATACGCAGTATTTT
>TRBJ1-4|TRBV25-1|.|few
CASSTLTTGSKLFF
TGTGCCAGCAGTACACTCACTACAGGGTCTAAACTGTTTTTT
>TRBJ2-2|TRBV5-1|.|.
CASSPSQVPGELFF
TGCGCCAGCAGCCCATCACAGGTCCCCGGGGAGCTGTTTTTT
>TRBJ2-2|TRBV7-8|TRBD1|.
CASSSSGGSTGELFF
TGTGCCAGCAGCTCCTCAGGGGGCAGCACCGGGGAGCTGTTTTTT
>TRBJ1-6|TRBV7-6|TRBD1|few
CASSLEGTGGDSPLHF
TGTGCCAGCAGCTTAGAAGGGACAGGGGGGGATTCACCCCTCCACTTT
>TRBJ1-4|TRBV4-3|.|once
CASSQEVIGSRAEKLFF
TGCGCCAGCAGCCAAGAGGTTATCGGGAGCAGGGCAGAAAAACTGTTTTTT
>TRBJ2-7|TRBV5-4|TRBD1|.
CASSRDRGPYEQYF
TGTGCCAGCAGCCGGGACAGGGGACCCTACGAGCAGTACTTC
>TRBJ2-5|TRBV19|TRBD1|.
CASSIGGTAQETQYF
TGTGCCAGTAGTATAGGGGGGACAGCCCAAGAGACCCAGTACTTC
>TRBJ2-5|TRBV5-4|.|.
CASSLVRGKETQYF
TGTGCCAGCAGCTTGGTTCGGGGGAAAGAGACCCAGTACTTC
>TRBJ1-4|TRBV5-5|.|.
CASSLWQSGNEKLFF
TGTGCCAGCAGCTTGTGGCAGTCGGGTAATGAAAAACTGTTTTTT
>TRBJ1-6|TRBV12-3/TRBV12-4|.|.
CASSSILYSPLHF
TGTGCCAGCAGTTCGATTCTCTACTCACCCCTCCACTTT
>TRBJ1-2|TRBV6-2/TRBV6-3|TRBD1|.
CASSWTGGYGYTF
TGTGCCAGCAGTTGGACAGGTGGATATGGCTACACCTTC
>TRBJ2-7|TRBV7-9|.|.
CASRLQGYEQYF
TGTGCCAGCAGACTGCAGGGCTACGAGCAGTACTTC
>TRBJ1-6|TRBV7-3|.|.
CASSSGTFYNSPLHF
TGTGCCAGCAGCTCCGGGACATTTTATAATTCACCCCTCCACTTT
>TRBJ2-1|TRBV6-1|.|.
CASSEVISVGEQFF
TGTGCCAGCAGTGAGGTCATAAGCGTGGGTGAGCAGTTCTTC
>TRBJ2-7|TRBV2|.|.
CASSEARQRTYEQYF
TGTGCCAGCAGTGAAGCGCGACAGAGAACTTACGAGCAGTACTTC
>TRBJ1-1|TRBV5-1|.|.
CASSLGASGTEAFF
TGCGCCAGCAGTTTGGGGGCTTCTGGCACTGAAGCTTTCTTT
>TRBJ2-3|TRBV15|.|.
CATSRSDSTDTQYF
TGTGCCACCAGCAGAAGCGACTCCACAGATACGCAGTATTTT
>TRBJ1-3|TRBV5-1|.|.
CASSPARNQAGNTIYF
TGCGCCAGCAGCCCCGCCCGCAACCAAGCCGGAAACACCATATATTTT
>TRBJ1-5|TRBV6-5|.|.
CASSYSDRGRQHF
TGTGCCAGCAGTTACTCGGATCGCGGGAGGCAACATTTT
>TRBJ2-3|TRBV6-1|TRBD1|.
CASSEDRAGGVTSTDTQYF
TGTGCCAGCAGTGAAGACAGGGCAGGGGGAGTAACTAGCACAGATACGCAGTATTTT
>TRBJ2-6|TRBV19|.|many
CASSIADTGANVLTF
TGTGCCAGTAGTATAGCTGACACTGGGGCCAACGTCCTGACTTTC
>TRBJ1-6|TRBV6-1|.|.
CASSDRPRDSPLHF
TGTGCCAGCAGTGATAGGCCCAGGGATTCACCCCTCCACTTT
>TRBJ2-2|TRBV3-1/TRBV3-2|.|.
CASSPLMPIHTGELFF
TGTGCCAGCAGCCCCCTGATGCCTATCCACACCGGGGAGCTGTTTTTT
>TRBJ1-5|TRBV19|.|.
CASNPALTNQPQHF
TGTGCCAGTAATCCCGCACTAACGAATCAGCCCCAGCATTTT
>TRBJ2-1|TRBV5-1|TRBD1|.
CASRLGTVPGHEQFF
TGCGCCAGCAGGCTAGGGACAGTCCCGGGGCATGAGCAGTTCTTC
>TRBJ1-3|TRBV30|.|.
CAWSRNSLNSGNTIYF
TGTGCCTGGAGTCGTAACAGCCTAAACTCTGGAAACACCATATATTTT
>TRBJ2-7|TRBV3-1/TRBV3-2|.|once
CASSPLKRVGSYEQYF
TGTGCCAGCAGCCCGCTCAAGAGGGTAGGGAGCTACGAGCAGTACTTC
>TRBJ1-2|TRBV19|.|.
CASSPHSLIGGSYYGYTF
TGTGCCAGTAGTCCCCATAGTTTAATAGGGGGATCTTACTATGGCTACACCTTC
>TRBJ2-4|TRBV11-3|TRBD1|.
CASSLDGTGWGIAKNIQYF
TGTGCCAGCAGCTTAGATGGGACAGGGTGGGGAATAGCCAAAAACATTCAGTACTTC
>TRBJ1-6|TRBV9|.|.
CASSLGGMGSPLHF
TGTGCCAGCAGCCTGGGGGGGATGGGCTCACCCCTCCACTTT
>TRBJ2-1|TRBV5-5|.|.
CASSLALDFRSYNEQFF
TGTGCCAGCAGCTTGGCCCTAGATTTTCGCTCCTACAATGAGCAGTTCTTC
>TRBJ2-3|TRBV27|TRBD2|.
CASRPKCRLAGCTDTQYF
TGTGCCAGCAGACCAAAATGCAGACTAGCGGGATGCACAGATACGCAGTATTTT
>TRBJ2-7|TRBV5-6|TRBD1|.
CASSLGDSVYEQYF
TGTGCCAGCAGCTTGGGGGACAGCGTCTACGAGCAGTACTTC
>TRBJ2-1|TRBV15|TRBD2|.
CATSALAGGIEQFF
TGTGCCACCAGCGCACTAGCGGGAGGTATTGAGCAGTTCTTC
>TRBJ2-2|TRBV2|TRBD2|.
CASSERGAGGTGELFF
TGTGCCAGCAGTGAAAGAGGCGCGGGGGGAACCGGGGAGCTGTTTTTT
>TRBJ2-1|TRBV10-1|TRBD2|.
CASSSGIPRDEQFF
TGCGCCAGCAGTAGCGGGATCCCCCGGGATGAGCAGTTCTTC
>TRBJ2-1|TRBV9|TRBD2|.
CASSPSGGSYNEQFF
TGTGCCAGCAGCCCCAGCGGGGGCTCCTACAATGAGCAGTTCTTC
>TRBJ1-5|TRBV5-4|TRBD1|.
CASSTGGEQPQHF
TGTGCCAGCAGCACAGGGGGCGAACAGCCCCAGCATTTT
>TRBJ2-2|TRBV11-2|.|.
CASSLELVVTGELFF
TGTGCCAGCAGCTTGGAGTTAGTTGTCACCGGGGAGCTGTTTTTT